This T cell receptor beta chain was observed in a study of molecular identifiers for immune sequencing clone quantification. The CDR3 spans 16 residues. Germline trimming cut 0 bases from V and 6 bases from J; bases unmatched to any gene: 5. From germline, CDR1 is LGHNA and CDR2 YSLEER. Methods described previously, with TCR primers listed, were used for bulk TCR libraries. TCRdb itself ran the PCR reads through MiXCR, one entry per CDR3 protein. Here the sample spans about 300,000 distinct CDR3 sequences, over 20% being singletons. Material: naive CD8+ T cells from blood, with Jurkat cell RNA spiked in. The subset was: FACS-sorted CD8+CD4-CCR7+CD45RA+ naive T cells. The clonotype was recovered from a human donor in good health. Some libraries in this study had Jurkat cell RNA spiked in. V is TRBV4-3 and J is TRBJ2-3; the match to TRBD1 covers 11 bases. This CDR3 is CASSQEGQGASDTQYF. CDR3 nucleotides: TGCGCCAGCAGCCAAGAAGGACAGGGGGCATCGGATACGCAGTATTTT.